Below, 2 T cell receptor beta chains from the same sample are listed, as sequenced in a study of molecular identifiers for immune sequencing clone quantification. TCRdb fed the PCR reads into MiXCR, producing one record per CDR3 protein. Found here are approximately 550,000 distinct CDR3 sequences, around 23% of them singletons; the top ten hold under 0.8%. What was sequenced was naive CD8+ T cells from blood, with Jurkat cell RNA spiked in. Subset reported: FACS-sorted CD8+CD4-CCR7+CD45RA+ naive T cells. These receptors came from a human donor in good health. Some libraries in this study had Jurkat cell RNA spiked in.

In the case of this clonotype: It is likely a read error, because the conserved phenylalanine at the end of the CDR3 is missing. This chain joins TRBV19 and TRBJ2-1; D remains unclear. This CDR3 comprises 15 residues. CDR1 is LNHDA and CDR2 is SQIVND in the germline V gene (reference sequence). V lost 3 bases to trimming and J lost 4 bases, with 13 bases between them. CDR3 sequence: CASSINPDGYNEQFL. The CDR3 nucleotides read TGTGCCAGTAGTATCAACCCTGATGGGTACAATGAGCAGTTCCTC.

This clonotype has only a few counts. The rearrangement uses TRBV4-1 and TRBJ1-1; D remains unclear. V lost 5 bases and J lost 1, with 17 bases in between. Germline loops: CDR1 MGHRA, CDR2 YSYEKL. The CDR3 totals 16 residues. CDR3 sequence reads: CASSTHSGSSNTEAFF. The DNA for the CDR3 is TGCGCCAGCAGCACCCACTCCGGGAGCTCGAACACTGAAGCTTTCTTT.